A selection of T cell receptor beta chains follows, all from one sample in a study. A single record per CDR3 protein comes from TCRdb applying MiXCR to the RT-PCR reads. The profile covers hundreds of thousands of distinct CDR3 sequences, with approximately 15% appearing a single time and 3% to 4.5% taken by the ten largest. Source material: memory CD4+ T cells from blood. The receptors stem from a female donor in good health, serving as a healthy control. Each CDR3 is given with its conserved first and last residue. Each record gives: V gene, clone size, D gene, J gene, CDR3 protein, CDR3 DNA. The D gene is left open where the match is weak. The size entry is marked missing in some rows and otherwise reads once, few, many or a size class.

>TRBV5-5|many|NA|TRBJ2-6
CASIISGANVLTF
TGTGCCAGCATAATCTCTGGGGCCAACGTCCTGACTTTC
>TRBV18|few|NA|TRBJ2-5
CASSDQTQYF
TGTGCCAGCTCGGACCAGACCCAGTACTTC
>TRBV20-1|few|NA|TRBJ2-7
CSAPPRERYEQYF
TGCAGTGCGCCACCACGCGAGCGCTACGAGCAGTACTTC
>TRBV7-2|NA|NA|TRBJ1-2
CASSLFTGGYTF
TGTGCCAGCAGCTTATTTACTGGCGGCTACACCTTC
>TRBV5-5|many|NA|TRBJ2-5
CASSLGSYREETQYF
TGTGCCAGCAGCTTGGGAAGTTACAGGGAGGAGACCCAGTACTTC
>TRBV7-9|few|NA|TRBJ2-4
CASSLVQGGTNIQYF
TGTGCCAGCAGCTTAGTCCAGGGGGGTACAAACATTCAGTACTTC
>TRBV7-9|NA|NA|TRBJ2-7
CASSLGAGENEQYF
TGTGCCAGCAGCTTAGGGGCAGGGGAAAACGAGCAGTACTTC
>TRBV20-1|NA|NA|TRBJ2-2
CSAREQGSGELFF
TGCAGTGCTAGAGAACAAGGGTCCGGGGAGCTGTTTTTT
>TRBV29-1|many|TRBD1|TRBJ2-5
CSVPSGQRQGGGETQYF
TGCAGCGTTCCATCGGGGCAAAGACAGGGGGGAGGGGAGACCCAGTACTTC
>TRBV3-1|NA|NA|TRBJ1-5
CASSRKGGNQPQHF
TGTGCCAGCAGCCGAAAAGGGGGGAATCAGCCCCAGCATTTT
>TRBV6-5|many|TRBD1|TRBJ1-4
CASMMTGEGELFF
TGTGCCAGCATGATGACAGGGGAGGGAGAACTGTTTTTT
>TRBV12-3/TRBV12-4|many|NA|TRBJ1-6
CASRPHRHNSPLHF
TGTGCCAGCAGGCCACATAGACATAATTCACCCCTCCACTTT
>TRBV7-3|many|TRBD2|TRBJ2-2
CASTPVAGRGTGELFF
TGTGCCAGCACCCCCGTAGCGGGGAGGGGAACCGGGGAGCTGTTTTTT
>TRBV20-1|many|TRBD2|TRBJ2-7
CSARPHGGSSYEQYF
TGCAGTGCCCGACCTCACGGGGGGAGCTCCTACGAGCAGTACTTC
>TRBV12-3/TRBV12-4|few|NA|TRBJ2-7
CASSFGDLFEQYF
TGTGCCAGCAGTTTCGGGGACCTCTTCGAGCAGTACTTC
>TRBV15|NA|NA|TRBJ2-1
CATSRGRDGEQFF
TGTGCCACCAGCAGAGGCAGGGATGGGGAGCAGTTCTTC
>TRBV29-1|many|NA|TRBJ2-1
CSVRTYNEQFF
TGCAGCGTGAGGACCTACAATGAGCAGTTCTTC
>TRBV29-1|NA|NA|TRBJ1-5
CSVRGVNGNQPQHF
TGCAGCGTTAGGGGAGTTAATGGCAATCAGCCCCAGCATTTT
>TRBV6-6|NA|TRBD1|TRBJ2-7
CASSYGGQTYEQYF
TGTGCCAGCAGTTACGGGGGACAGACCTACGAGCAGTACTTC
>TRBV3-1|NA|NA|TRBJ2-7
CASSQDRVSNYEQYF
TGTGCCAGCAGCCAAGACCGAGTCTCAAACTACGAGCAGTACTTC
>TRBV5-1|few|NA|TRBJ2-5
CASSRGRAETQYF
TGCGCCAGCAGCCGGGGTAGAGCGGAGACCCAGTACTTC
>TRBV4-2|few|TRBD2|TRBJ2-7
CASSQVGTSGSYEQYF
TGTGCCAGCAGCCAAGTTGGGACTAGCGGCTCCTACGAGCAGTACTTC
>TRBV7-9|many|NA|TRBJ1-2
CASSPTGSGDYGYTF
TGTGCCAGCAGCCCAACGGGATCCGGGGACTATGGCTACACCTTC
>TRBV7-2|NA|NA|TRBJ1-2
CASSLKTEVGNYGYTF
TGTGCCAGCAGCCTCAAGACAGAAGTGGGGAACTATGGCTACACCTTC
>TRBV4-3|many|NA|TRBJ2-2
CASSQWDTGELFF
TGCGCCAGCAGCCAATGGGACACCGGGGAGCTGTTTTTT
>TRBV7-3|few|NA|TRBJ2-1
CASSPGERGNEQFF
TGTGCCAGCAGCCCCGGAGAAAGGGGCAATGAGCAGTTCTTC
>TRBV20-1|NA|NA|TRBJ2-7
CSALSVGHEQYF
TGCAGTGCCCTCAGTGTTGGCCACGAGCAGTACTTC
>TRBV5-1|many|TRBD1|TRBJ1-2
CASSLEAQGALYGYTF
TGCGCCAGCAGCTTGGAGGCGCAGGGGGCCCTCTATGGCTACACCTTC
>TRBV5-3|NA|NA|TRBJ2-1
CARSSRYIRREQFF
TGTGCCAGAAGCTCACGATACATACGGAGGGAGCAGTTCTTC
>TRBV6-5|NA|TRBD1|TRBJ2-2
CASSHRTGFGGELFF
TGTGCCAGCAGTCACAGGACAGGGTTTGGCGGGGAGCTGTTTTTT
>TRBV27|many|TRBD1|TRBJ2-5
CASSPPRGTGDDETQYF
TGTGCCAGCAGTCCACCACGAGGGACAGGGGACGACGAGACCCAGTACTTC
>TRBV4-1|few|NA|TRBJ1-1
CASRGPLKGTEAFF
TGCGCCAGCCGTGGCCCCCTAAAGGGAACTGAAGCTTTCTTT
>TRBV20-1|NA|NA|TRBJ2-1
CSAAPPGNEQLF
TGCAGTGCTGCCCCCCCGGGGAATGAGCAGTTATTC
>TRBV15|many|TRBD1|TRBJ2-2
CATSRGVGQGNTGELFF
TGTGCCACCAGCAGAGGTGTGGGACAGGGGAACACCGGGGAGCTGTTTTTT
>TRBV28|few|NA|TRBJ1-2
CAIPSGVRGYTF
TGTGCCATCCCGTCGGGGGTGAGGGGCTACACCTTC
>TRBV9|NA|TRBD1|TRBJ2-5
CASSAQGAETQYF
TGTGCCAGCAGCGCGCAGGGGGCGGAGACCCAGTACTTC
>TRBV7-6|NA|NA|TRBJ1-5
CASSLYSDQPQHF
TGTGCCAGCAGCTTATATAGCGATCAGCCCCAGCATTTT
>TRBV7-6|once|TRBD1|TRBJ1-5
CASSLPGQGAPQHF
TGTGCTAGCAGCTTACCCGGACAGGGTGCGCCCCAGCATTTT
>TRBV7-8|many|NA|TRBJ1-5
CASSLTGVGPQHF
TGTGCCAGCAGCCTTACCGGCGTGGGGCCCCAGCATTTT
>TRBV28|NA|NA|TRBJ2-2
CASTPGWAGELFF
TGTGCCAGCACCCCAGGTTGGGCCGGGGAGCTGTTTTTT
>TRBV10-3|many|TRBD1|TRBJ2-7
CAISESGRDRGSYEQYF
TGTGCCATCAGTGAGTCCGGCCGGGACAGAGGATCCTACGAGCAGTACTTC
>TRBV20-1|NA|NA|TRBJ1-3
CSARGSGAGNTIYF
TGCAGTGCCAGGGGCTCAGGGGCTGGAAACACCATATATTTT
>TRBV20-1|NA|TRBD1|TRBJ2-7
CSASPPGTGTLWEQYF
TGCAGTGCTAGCCCACCCGGGACAGGTACCCTGTGGGAGCAGTACTTC
>TRBV5-1|many|TRBD2|TRBJ2-1
CASSQAGGRHNEQFF
TGCGCCAGCAGCCAAGCGGGGGGGAGACACAATGAGCAGTTCTTC
>TRBV24-1|NA|NA|TRBJ2-5
CATSVRRQETQYF
TGTGCCACCAGCGTCCGAAGACAAGAGACCCAGTACTTC
>TRBV20-1|NA|NA|TRBJ2-3
CSARADQGTTDTQYF
TGCAGTGCTAGAGCCGACCAAGGAACCACAGATACGCAGTATTTT
>TRBV10-3|NA|TRBD1|TRBJ1-2
CAISGSGPGTGSHGYTF
TGTGCCATCAGTGGGTCCGGCCCCGGGACAGGGTCGCATGGCTACACCTTC
>TRBV5-1|NA|NA|TRBJ2-3
CASRTGPGFMDTQYF
TGCGCCAGCAGAACGGGGCCAGGGTTCATGGATACGCAGTATTTT
>TRBV10-3|few|NA|TRBJ1-1
CAIRTGMNTEAFF
TGTGCCATCAGAACAGGAATGAACACTGAAGCTTTCTTT
>TRBV12-3/TRBV12-4|many|NA|TRBJ1-2
CASSLLLYGYTF
TGTGCCAGCAGTTTACTCCTTTATGGCTACACCTTC
>TRBV18|many|TRBD2|TRBJ2-2
CASSPTSGNTGELFF
TGTGCCAGCAGCCCTACTAGCGGGAACACCGGGGAGCTGTTTTTT
>TRBV9|few|NA|TRBJ2-2
CASSVEEYRDTGELFF
TGTGCCAGCAGCGTAGAAGAGTATAGGGACACCGGGGAGCTGTTTTTT
>TRBV20-1|few|NA|TRBJ2-1
CSARAGGTRGEQFF
TGCAGTGCTAGAGCCGGCGGGACCAGGGGTGAGCAGTTCTTC
>TRBV5-6|NA|NA|TRBJ1-6
CASSFTGNNSPLHF
TGTGCCAGCAGCTTCACAGGGAATAATTCACCCCTCCACTTT